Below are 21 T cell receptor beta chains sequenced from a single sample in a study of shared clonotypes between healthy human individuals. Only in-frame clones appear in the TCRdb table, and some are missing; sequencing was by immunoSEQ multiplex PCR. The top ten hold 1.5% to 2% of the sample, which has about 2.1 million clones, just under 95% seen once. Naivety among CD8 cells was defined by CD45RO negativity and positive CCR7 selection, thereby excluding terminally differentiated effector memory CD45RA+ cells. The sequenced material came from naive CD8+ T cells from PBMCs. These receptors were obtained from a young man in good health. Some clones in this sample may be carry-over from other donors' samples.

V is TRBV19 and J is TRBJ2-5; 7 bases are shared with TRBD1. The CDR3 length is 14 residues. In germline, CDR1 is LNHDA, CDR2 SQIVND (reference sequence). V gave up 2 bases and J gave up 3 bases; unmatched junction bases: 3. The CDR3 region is CASSIRTGEETQYF. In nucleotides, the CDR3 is TGTGCCAGTAGTATACGCACAGGGGAAGAGACCCAGTACTTC.

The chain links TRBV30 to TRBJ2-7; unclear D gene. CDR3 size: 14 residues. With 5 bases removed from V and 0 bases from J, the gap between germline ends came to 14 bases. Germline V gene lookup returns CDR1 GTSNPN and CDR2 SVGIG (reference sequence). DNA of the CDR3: TGTGCCTGGCGTGATAGAGGAAACTCCTACGAGCAGTACTTC. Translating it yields CAWRDRGNSYEQYF.

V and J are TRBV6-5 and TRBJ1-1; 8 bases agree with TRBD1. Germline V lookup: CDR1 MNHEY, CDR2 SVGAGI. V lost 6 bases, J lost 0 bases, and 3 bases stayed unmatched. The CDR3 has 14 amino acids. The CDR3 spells CASRGTGVNTEAFF. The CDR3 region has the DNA TGTGCCAGCAGAGGGACAGGTGTGAACACTGAAGCTTTCTTT.

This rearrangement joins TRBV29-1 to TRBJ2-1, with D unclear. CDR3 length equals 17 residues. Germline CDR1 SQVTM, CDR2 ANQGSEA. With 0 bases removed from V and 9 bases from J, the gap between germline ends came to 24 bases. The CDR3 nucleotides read TGCAGCGTTGAAGATTTCGAGCAGTCCAGAGGTGAAGGTGAGCAGTTCTTC. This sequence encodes CSVEDFEQSRGEGEQFF.

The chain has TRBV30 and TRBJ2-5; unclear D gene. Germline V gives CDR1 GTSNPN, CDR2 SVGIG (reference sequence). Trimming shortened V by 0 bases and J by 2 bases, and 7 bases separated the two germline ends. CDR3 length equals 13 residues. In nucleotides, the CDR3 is TGTGCCTGGAGTGTAGGCTATCAAGAGACCCAGTACTTC. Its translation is CAWSVGYQETQYF.

CDR3 region: CASSLQRYEQYF. In nucleotides, the CDR3 is TGTGCCAGCAGCCTTCAGCGCTACGAGCAGTACTTC. The chain has TRBV7-9 and TRBJ2-7; D gene unclear. The CDR3 contains 12 residues. Germline V gene lookup returns CDR1 SEHNR and CDR2 FQNEAQ (reference sequence). The V end lost 5 bases, the J end lost 3 bases, and 8 bases lay between the germline ends.

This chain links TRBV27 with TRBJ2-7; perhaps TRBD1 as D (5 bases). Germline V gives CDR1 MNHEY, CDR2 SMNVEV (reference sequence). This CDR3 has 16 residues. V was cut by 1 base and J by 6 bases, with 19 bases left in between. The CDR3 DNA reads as TGTGCCAGCAGTTTATTATCGGGCAGGGCCTCCGGCGAGCAGTACTTC. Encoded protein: CASSLLSGRASGEQYF.

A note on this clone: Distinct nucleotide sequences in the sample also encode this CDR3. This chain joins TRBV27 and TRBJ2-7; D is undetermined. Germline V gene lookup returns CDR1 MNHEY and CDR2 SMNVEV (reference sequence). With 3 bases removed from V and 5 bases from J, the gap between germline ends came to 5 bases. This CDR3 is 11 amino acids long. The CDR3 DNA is TGTGCCAGCAGTTTCTTTGACGAGCAGTACTTC. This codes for CASSFFDEQYF.

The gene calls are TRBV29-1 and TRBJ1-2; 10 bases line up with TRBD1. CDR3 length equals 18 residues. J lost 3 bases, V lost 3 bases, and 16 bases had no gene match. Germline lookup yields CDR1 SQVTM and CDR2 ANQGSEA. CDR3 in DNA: TGCAGCGTTGATAGTTTACGGGACAGGGGCCCAAGGGACTATGGCTACACCTTC. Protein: CSVDSLRDRGPRDYGYTF. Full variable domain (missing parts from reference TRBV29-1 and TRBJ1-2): SAVISQKPSRDICQRGTSLTIQCQVDSQVTMMFWYRQQPGQSLTLIATANQGSEATYESGFVIDKFPISRPNLTFSTLTVSNMSPEDSSIYLCSVDSLRDRGPRDYGYTFGSGTRLTVV.

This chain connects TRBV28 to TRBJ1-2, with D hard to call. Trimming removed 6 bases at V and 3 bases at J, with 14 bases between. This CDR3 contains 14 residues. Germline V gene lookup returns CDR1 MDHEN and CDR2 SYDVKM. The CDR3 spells CASSLRALDYGYTF. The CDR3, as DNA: TGTGCCAGCAGCCTAAGGGCTCTCGACTATGGCTACACCTTC.

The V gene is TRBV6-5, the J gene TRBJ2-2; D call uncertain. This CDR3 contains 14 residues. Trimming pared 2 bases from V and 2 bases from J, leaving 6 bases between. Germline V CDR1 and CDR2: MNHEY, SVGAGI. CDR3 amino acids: CASSYAYNTGELFF. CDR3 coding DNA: TGTGCCAGCAGTTACGCATATAACACCGGGGAGCTGTTTTTT.

The CDR3 bases are TGTGCCAGCAGCCTTAGCGGGGGGTCCTACAATGAGCAGTTCTTC. Amino acids: CASSLSGGSYNEQFF. The rearrangement joins TRBV7-8 to TRBJ2-1; 10 bases line up with TRBD2. This CDR3 has 15 amino acids. The germline V gene encodes CDR1 SGHVS and CDR2 FQNEAQ. With V trimmed by 5 bases and J by 1 base, 2 bases remained unmatched.

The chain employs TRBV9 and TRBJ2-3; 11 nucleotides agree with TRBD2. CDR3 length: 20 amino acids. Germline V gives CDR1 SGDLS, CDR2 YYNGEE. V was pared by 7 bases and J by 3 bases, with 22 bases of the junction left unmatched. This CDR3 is CASETLLAGVHQPITDTQYF. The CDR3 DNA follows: TGTGCCAGCGAAACCCTACTAGCGGGAGTACATCAACCCATTACAGATACGCAGTATTTT.

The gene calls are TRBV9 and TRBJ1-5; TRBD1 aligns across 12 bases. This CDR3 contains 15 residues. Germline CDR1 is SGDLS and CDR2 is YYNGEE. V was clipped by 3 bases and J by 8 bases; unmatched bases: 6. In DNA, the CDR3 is TGTGCCAGCAGCGCAACGGGACAGGGGGCGGAGCCCCAGCATTTT. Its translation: CASSATGQGAEPQHF.

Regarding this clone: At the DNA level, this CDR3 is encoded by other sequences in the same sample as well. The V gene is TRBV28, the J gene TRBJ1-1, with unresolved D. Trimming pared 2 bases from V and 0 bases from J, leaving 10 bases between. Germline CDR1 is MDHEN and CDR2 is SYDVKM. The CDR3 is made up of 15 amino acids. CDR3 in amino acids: CASSLSPGMNTEAFF. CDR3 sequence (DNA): TGTGCCAGCAGTTTAAGTCCAGGAATGAACACTGAAGCTTTCTTT.

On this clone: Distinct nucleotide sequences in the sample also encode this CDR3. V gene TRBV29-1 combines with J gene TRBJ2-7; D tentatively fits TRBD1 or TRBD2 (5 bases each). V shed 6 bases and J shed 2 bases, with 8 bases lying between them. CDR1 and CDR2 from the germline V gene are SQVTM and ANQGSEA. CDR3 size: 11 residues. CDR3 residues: CSVRDPYEQYF. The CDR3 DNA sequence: TGCAGCGTACGGGACCCCTACGAGCAGTACTTC.

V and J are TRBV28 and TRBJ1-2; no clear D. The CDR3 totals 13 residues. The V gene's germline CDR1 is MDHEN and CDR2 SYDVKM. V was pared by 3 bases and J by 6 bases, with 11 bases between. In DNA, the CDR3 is TGTGCCAGCAGTTTTGTCCCAGCAAATGGCTACACCTTC. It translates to CASSFVPANGYTF.

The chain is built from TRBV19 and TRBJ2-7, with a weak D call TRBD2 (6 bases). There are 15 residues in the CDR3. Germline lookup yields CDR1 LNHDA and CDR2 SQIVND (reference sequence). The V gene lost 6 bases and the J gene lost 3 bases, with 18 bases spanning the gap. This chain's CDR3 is CASSPADGSNYEQYF. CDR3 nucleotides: TGTGCCAGTAGCCCTGCCGACGGGAGTAACTACGAGCAGTACTTC. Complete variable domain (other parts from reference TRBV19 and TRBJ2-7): DGGITQSPKYLFRKEGQNVTLSCEQNLNHDAMYWYRQDPGQGLRLIYYSQIVNDFQKGDIAEGYSVSREKKESFPLTVTSAQKNPTAFYLCASSPADGSNYEQYFGPGTRLTVT.

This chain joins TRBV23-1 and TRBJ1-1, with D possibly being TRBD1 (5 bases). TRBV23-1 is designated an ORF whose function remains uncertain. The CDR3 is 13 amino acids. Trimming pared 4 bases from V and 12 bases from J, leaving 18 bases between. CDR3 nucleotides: TGCGCCAGCAGTCGGGGAAATGCCCAGGGAACTTTCTTT. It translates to CASSRGNAQGTFF.

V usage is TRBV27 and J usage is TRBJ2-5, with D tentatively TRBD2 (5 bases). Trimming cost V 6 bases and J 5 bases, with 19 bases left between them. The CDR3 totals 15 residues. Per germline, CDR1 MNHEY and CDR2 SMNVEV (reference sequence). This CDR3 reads CASSARTVETETQYF. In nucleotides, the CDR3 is TGTGCCAGCAGCGCCAGGACTGTGGAGACGGAGACCCAGTACTTC.

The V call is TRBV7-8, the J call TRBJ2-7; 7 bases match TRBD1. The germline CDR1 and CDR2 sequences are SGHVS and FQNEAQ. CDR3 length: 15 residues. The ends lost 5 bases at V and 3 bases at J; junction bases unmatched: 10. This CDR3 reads CASSPPQGPYYEQYF. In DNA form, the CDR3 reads TGTGCCAGCAGCCCTCCACAGGGGCCCTACTACGAGCAGTACTTC.